This T cell receptor beta chain was documented in a study of T cells after yellow fever vaccination. Study information: The authors prepared low-cell-number fractions using SMART-Seq v4 Ultra Low Input.

This clonotype turned up a few times. As yet, its antigen is unknown. The CDR3 is 14 amino acids. Germline assignment: CDR1 LGHDT and CDR2 YNNKEL (reference sequence). The germline V and J ends were trimmed by 3 bases and 2 bases, with 10 bases remaining between them. For TCR, cDNA came from 5'RACE template switching, which added a universal primer site and UMIs. TCRdb passed the 5' RACE reads through MiXCR, listing each CDR3 protein once. The sample lists fewer than 85,000 distinct CDR3 sequences, over 7.5% occurring once. Study results and caveats: Most clones from primary vaccination were detected again post-booster (approximately 97% CD4, 88% CD8). Abundant clonotypes from the bulk population could have been carried over as contaminants into FACS-sorted repertoires.

Here the sequenced sample was CD8+ T cells sorted from PBMCs, taken on the day of the yellow fever booster vaccination. V gene TRBV3-1 combines with J gene TRBJ1-2; D is uncertain. The source is a young man who received the YFV17D yellow fever vaccine. DNA of the CDR3: TGTGCCAGCAGCCATCTTAACGTAAACTATGGCTACACCTTC. It is translated as CASSHLNVNYGYTF.